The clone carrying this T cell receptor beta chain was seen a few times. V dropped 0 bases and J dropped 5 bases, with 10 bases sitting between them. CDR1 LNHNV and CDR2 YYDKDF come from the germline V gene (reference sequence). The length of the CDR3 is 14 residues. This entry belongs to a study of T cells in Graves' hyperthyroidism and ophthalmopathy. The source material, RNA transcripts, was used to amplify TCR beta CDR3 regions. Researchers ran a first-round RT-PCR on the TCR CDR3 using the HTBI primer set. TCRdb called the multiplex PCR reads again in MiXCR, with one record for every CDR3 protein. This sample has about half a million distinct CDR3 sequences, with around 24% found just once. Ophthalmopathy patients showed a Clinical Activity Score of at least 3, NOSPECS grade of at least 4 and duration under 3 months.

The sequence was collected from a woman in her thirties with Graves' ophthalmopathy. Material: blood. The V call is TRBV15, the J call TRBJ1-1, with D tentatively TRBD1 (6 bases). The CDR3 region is CATSRDWGRTEAFF. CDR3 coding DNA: TGTGCCACCAGCAGAGATTGGGGGCGGACTGAAGCTTTCTTT. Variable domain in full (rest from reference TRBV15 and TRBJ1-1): DAMVIQNPRYQVTQFGKPVTLSCSQTLNHNVMYWYQQKSSQAPKLLFHYYDKDFNNEADTPDNFQSRRPNTSFCFLDIRSPGLGDTAMYLCATSRDWGRTEAFFGQGTRLTVV.